The 14 T cell receptor beta chains given below trace back to one sample, sequenced in a study of shared clonotypes between healthy human individuals. Naive CD8 populations comprised CD45RO-negative cells positively selected for CCR7, excluding terminally differentiated effector memory CD45RA+ cells. Libraries were prepared by immunoSEQ multiplex PCR; TCRdb keeps only in-frame clonotypes and omits some of them. This table holds about 2.2 million clones, 85% to 95% found once. The sample consisted of naive CD8+ T cells from PBMCs. The receptors shown here come from a young man in good health. Some clones in this sample may be carry-over from other donors' samples.

The rearrangement uses TRBV4-1 and TRBJ2-5; D perhaps matches TRBD2 (6 bases). V was cut by 1 base and J by 1 base, with 13 bases left in between. CDR3 length equals 16 residues. Germline CDR1 reads MGHRA; CDR2 reads YSYEKL. The CDR3 bases are TGCGCCAGCAGCCAAGCCAACGGCGGGGCCCAAGAGACCCAGTACTTC. Translating gives CASSQANGGAQETQYF.

The chain is built from TRBV6-5 and TRBJ2-3; D not certain. The CDR3 spans 16 residues. In germline, CDR1 is MNHEY, CDR2 SVGAGI. V lost 3 bases and J lost 1, with 14 bases in between. As DNA, the CDR3 is TGTGCCAGCAGTTATACGCAGTCTTTCCGCACAGATACGCAGTATTTT. As protein: CASSYTQSFRTDTQYF.

The chain links TRBV27 to TRBJ1-5, with D unresolved. The germline gives CDR1 MNHEY, CDR2 SMNVEV (reference sequence). Deletions cut 3 bases from V and 7 bases from J, with 10 bases between. This CDR3 has 13 amino acids. CDR3 coding DNA: TGTGCCAGCAGTTTTTTCTCGGGGCAGCCCCAGCATTTT. Residues: CASSFFSGQPQHF.

The CDR3 sequence is CASTPSQKNTEAFF. CDR3 nucleotides: TGTGCCAGCACGCCCTCCCAGAAGAACACTGAAGCTTTCTTT. The J gene is TRBJ1-1, the V gene TRBV9, with D unclear. Trimming removed 6 bases at V and 1 base at J, with 13 bases between. Germline V gives CDR1 SGDLS, CDR2 YYNGEE. This CDR3 spans 14 amino acids.

In this sample, this clone turned up a few times. Within the sample, other DNA sequences also encode this same CDR3. The chain has TRBV28 and TRBJ2-7; no firm D call. Germline values: CDR1 MDHEN, CDR2 SYDVKM. The CDR3 has 11 amino acids. Between the trimmed V and J ends, which lost 5 bases and 3 bases, there was a span of 5 bases. Here the CDR3 DNA reads TGTGCCAGCAGTCCCTTCTACGAGCAGTACTTC. Translating it yields CASSPFYEQYF.

CDR3 sequence reads: CATLGATYGYTF. As DNA, the CDR3 is TGTGCCACGCTCGGCGCGACCTATGGCTACACCTTC. This chain links TRBV25-1 with TRBJ1-2, with D hard to call. This CDR3 contains 12 residues. Germline V CDR1 and CDR2: MGHDK, SYGVNS. Trimming pared 10 bases from V and 4 bases from J, leaving 13 bases between.

The rearrangement uses TRBV7-9 and TRBJ2-3; D gene ambiguous. V lost 8 bases, J lost 4 bases, and 16 bases lay in between. Germline V gives CDR1 SEHNR, CDR2 FQNEAQ (reference sequence). The length of the CDR3 is 14 residues. The CDR3 region is CASPPDSLSDTQYF. The CDR3 DNA follows: TGTGCCAGCCCCCCCGATAGTCTGTCAGATACGCAGTATTTT. Using reference TRBV7-9 and TRBJ2-3 for the parts outside the CDR3, the full variable domain is DTGVSQNPRHKITKRGQNVTFRCDPISEHNRLYWYRQTLGQGPEFLTYFQNEAQLEKSRLLSDRFSAERPKGSFSTLEIQRTEQGDSAMYLCASPPDSLSDTQYFGPGTRLTVL.

Notes on this clone: Different DNA sequences within this sample yield the same CDR3. This sequence joins TRBV27 and TRBJ2-3, with D perhaps matching TRBD2 (5 bases). This CDR3 is built from 15 residues. The V gene's germline CDR1 is MNHEY and CDR2 SMNVEV (reference sequence). Trimming removed 1 base from V and 3 bases from J, with 11 bases in between. The CDR3 DNA is TGTGCCAGCAGTTTATGGGTCAGCGGTACAGATACGCAGTATTTT. Translating it yields CASSLWVSGTDTQYF.

The chain recombines TRBV5-6 with TRBJ2-1; 7 bases line up with TRBD2. The germline gives CDR1 SGHDT, CDR2 YYEEEE. With V trimmed by 3 bases and J by 8 bases, 11 bases remained unmatched. The CDR3 has 15 residues. DNA of the CDR3: TGTGCCAGCAGCTCCCGGGACTACTCCCTCGATGAGCAGTTCTTC. It is translated as CASSSRDYSLDEQFF.

The CDR3 region is CASSMETGELFF. Written as DNA, the CDR3 is TGTGCCAGTAGTATGGAGACCGGGGAGCTGTTTTTT. J is TRBJ2-2 and V is TRBV19; D unclear. The CDR3 contains 12 residues. Germline-derived CDR1 and CDR2 are LNHDA and SQIVND (reference sequence). Deletions cut 3 bases from V and 5 bases from J, with 4 bases between.

The genes are TRBV30 and TRBJ2-7, with TRBD1 identical over 7 bases. Germline V gene sequence: CDR1 GTSNPN, CDR2 SVGIG (reference sequence). The CDR3 totals 14 residues. V gave up 1 base and J gave up 4 bases; unmatched junction bases: 7. CDR3 residues: CAWSGDRARYEQYF. The DNA of the CDR3 is TGTGCCTGGAGTGGCGACAGGGCACGATACGAGCAGTACTTC.

The chain carries TRBV29-1 and TRBJ2-1, with D perhaps given as TRBD1 or TRBD2 (5 bases each). Germline assignment: CDR1 SQVTM and CDR2 ANQGSEA. V was cut by 3 bases and J by 9 bases, with 9 bases left in between. The CDR3 contains 11 residues. This CDR3 reads CSVEWGFEQFF. CDR3 coding DNA: TGCAGCGTTGAGTGGGGGTTTGAGCAGTTCTTC.

The chain has TRBV27 and TRBJ2-1; D ambiguous. Trimming left V 7 bases short and J 9 bases short, with 13 bases between. Germline loops: CDR1 MNHEY, CDR2 SMNVEV (reference sequence). The CDR3 runs 12 residues. The CDR3: CASMRGFGEQFF. In DNA form, the CDR3 reads TGTGCCAGCATGCGTGGGTTCGGTGAGCAGTTCTTC.

This rearrangement joins TRBV5-6 to TRBJ2-2, with no clear D. Germline CDR1 and CDR2: SGHDT and YYEEEE. V was pared by 1 base and J by 11 bases, with 9 bases between. The CDR3 is 12 residues long. CDR3 in amino acids: CASSLLGVELFF. Here the CDR3 DNA reads TGTGCCAGCAGCTTGTTGGGTGTTGAGCTGTTTTTT.